The 15 T cell receptor beta chains presented below share a single source sample, sequenced in a study of cytomegalovirus exposure and HLA in healthy donors. Primers: 60 Vbeta forward and 13 Jbeta reverse. Sequencing used immunoSEQ multiplex PCR; TCRdb keeps in-frame clones, though not all of them. The sample contains roughly 200,000 clones, 70% to 85% of which appear only once. Sample: PBMCs. These receptors were collected from an older woman in good health and CMV-seropositive.

This clone was seen a handful of times. The rearrangement joins TRBV20-1 to TRBJ2-1; D gene unclear. V was shortened by 5 bases and J by 8 bases, with 10 bases between the two germline ends. Per germline, CDR1 DFQATT and CDR2 SNEGSKA (reference sequence). The CDR3 consists of 11 residues. DNA for the CDR3: TGCAGTGCTCTGCTGGCCGATGAGCAGTTCTTC. Residues: CSALLADEQFF.

This chain links TRBV5-4 with TRBJ1-2; 7 bases fit TRBD1. The CDR3 extends over 13 amino acids. The junction had 9 bases not matched to a gene; V was cut back by 5 bases and J by 8 bases. CDR1 is SGHNT, CDR2 YYREEE, per germline (reference sequence). CDR3 region: CASRDRLNEGYTF. The DNA of the CDR3 is TGTGCCAGCAGGGACAGGCTGAATGAGGGCTACACCTTC. The variable domain in full, with the rest retrieved from reference TRBV5-4 and TRBJ1-2, is ETGVTQSPTHLIKTRGQQVTLRCSSQSGHNTVSWYQQALGQGPQFIFQYYREEENGRGNFPPRFSGLQFPNYSSELNVNALELDDSALYLCASRDRLNEGYTFGSGTRLTVV.

The chain recombines TRBV4-2 with TRBJ2-7; no reliable D call. The CDR3 is 14 amino acids. Trimming removed 0 bases from V and 4 bases from J, with 10 bases in between. Looked up from germline, CDR1 is LGHNA and CDR2 is YNFKEQ. CDR3 protein: CASSQDQRGYEQYF. The CDR3 DNA is TGTGCCAGCAGCCAAGACCAGAGAGGATACGAGCAGTACTTC.

The chain employs TRBV10-3 and TRBJ2-3; 14 positions agree with TRBD2. The CDR3 has 16 amino acids. Germline loops: CDR1 ENHRY, CDR2 SYGVKD. With 5 bases clipped from V and 5 bases from J, the junction kept 6 bases outside the gene matches. The CDR3 is CAISLGGTSGRDTQYF. In DNA, the CDR3 is TGTGCCATCAGTCTCGGAGGGACTAGCGGGAGAGATACGCAGTATTTT.

The CDR3 region is CASSPAQGINQPQHF. The CDR3 DNA reads TGTGCCAGCAGTCCTGCGCAGGGTATCAATCAGCCCCAGCATTTT. The V gene is TRBV6-6, the J gene TRBJ1-5; a possible D gene is TRBD1 (5 bases). Trimming removed 5 bases from V and 3 bases from J, with 14 bases in between. Germline V gene sequence: CDR1 MNHNY, CDR2 SVGAGI (reference sequence). The CDR3 is 15 amino acids.

This clone was observed a few times. The J gene is TRBJ2-3, the V gene TRBV29-1; 10 nucleotides agree with TRBD1. Unmatched junction bases numbered 13, after V lost 6 bases and J lost 4 bases. Germline values: CDR1 SQVTM, CDR2 ANQGSEA. The CDR3 totals 16 residues. The DNA for the CDR3 is TGCAGCGTCCCCCTTGGGGGACAGGGGAATGCAGATACGCAGTATTTT. It translates to CSVPLGGQGNADTQYF.

V and J are TRBV7-6 and TRBJ2-7; D uncertain. Germline lookup yields CDR1 SGHVS and CDR2 FNYEAQ. V was trimmed by 5 bases and J by 3 bases, leaving 11 bases between them. This CDR3 is 13 amino acids long. The CDR3 region has the DNA TGTGCCAGCAGCACCGGCACAGACTACGAGCAGTACTTC. Its translation: CASSTGTDYEQYF.

The CDR3 loop is CASSPSGTGGTPMGYTF. The CDR3 DNA follows: TGTGCCAGCTCACCCTCCGGGACAGGGGGGACCCCTATGGGCTACACCTTC. V is TRBV18 and J is TRBJ1-2; the match to TRBD1 covers 11 bases. The junction had 14 bases not matched to a gene; V was cut back by 3 bases and J by 8 bases. Germline values: CDR1 KGHSH, CDR2 LQKENI. CDR3 size: 17 residues.

The rearrangement joins TRBV18 to TRBJ1-2, with TRBD1 identical over 8 bases. The ends lost 2 bases at V and 4 bases at J; junction bases unmatched: 0. The length of the CDR3 is 13 residues. Germline V CDR1 and CDR2: KGHSH, LQKENI. The CDR3 loop reads CASSPDRGYGYTF. The CDR3 nucleotides read TGTGCCAGCTCACCAGACAGGGGCTATGGCTACACCTTC.

The rearrangement joins TRBV10-2 to TRBJ2-3, with D perhaps TRBD2 (6 bases). Germline V CDR1 and CDR2: WSHSY, SAAADI. V gave up 2 bases and J gave up 5 bases, with 8 bases separating them. This CDR3 has 13 amino acids. This chain's CDR3 is CASSEPGGDTQYF. The CDR3 bases are TGCGCCAGCAGTGAGCCCGGGGGAGATACGCAGTATTTT.

In this sample, this clone turned up once. Germline is not matched at one junction end, which may reflect a read error. V and J are TRBV5-5 and TRBJ1-2; possible D gene TRBD1, 5 bases. The CDR3 has 12 amino acids. CDR1 is SGHKS, CDR2 YYEKEE, per germline (reference sequence). DNA of the CDR3: TGTGCCAGCAGCTGGGAAGGACACGGCCCCTACTTC. It translates to CASSWEGHGPYF. The full variable domain, completed using reference TRBV5-5 and TRBJ1-2, is DAGVTQSPTHLIKTRGQQVTLRCSPISGHKSVSWYQQVLGQGPQFIFQYYEKEERGRGNFPDRFSARQFPNYSSELNVNALLLGDSALYLCASSWEGHGPYFGSGTRLTVV.

V gene TRBV27 combines with J gene TRBJ2-7, with D possibly matching TRBD1 (7 bases). Germline V gene sequence: CDR1 MNHEY, CDR2 SMNVEV (reference sequence). Trimming cost V 6 bases and J 3 bases, with 15 bases left between them. The CDR3 extends over 14 amino acids. The DNA for the CDR3 is TGTGCCAGCAGGCGACAGGGACTCCACTACGAGCAGTACTTC. As protein: CASRRQGLHYEQYF.

The CDR3 bases are TGTGCCAGCAGCGGGGGACCGGACAGTTCCTACGAGCAGTACTTC. Its protein is CASSGGPDSSYEQYF. The rearrangement uses TRBV5-4 and TRBJ2-7, with a tentative D call TRBD1 (6 bases). This CDR3 is 15 amino acids long. Trimming pared 4 bases from V and 1 base from J, leaving 15 bases between. Germline V CDR1 and CDR2: SGHNT, YYREEE (reference sequence).

This clone was counted only a few times. The chain joins TRBV6-6 to TRBJ1-4, with 7 bases fitting TRBD1. Germline values: CDR1 MNHNY, CDR2 SVGAGI (reference sequence). This CDR3 region has 14 residues. V shed 4 bases, J shed 7 bases, and the junction held 6 bases outside the gene matches. The CDR3 coding sequence is TGTGCCAGCAGTTTCGCCGGGACAGCTGAAAAACTGTTTTTT. It encodes CASSFAGTAEKLFF.

The rearrangement joins TRBV5-1 to TRBJ2-5, with 15 bases identical to TRBD2. Germline assignment: CDR1 SGHRS and CDR2 YFSETQ. V trimming: 3 bases; J trimming: 9 bases; junction bases outside the gene matches: 21. CDR3 length: 20 amino acids. CDR3 nucleotide sequence: TGCGCCAGCAGCTCCTCCGGGACTAGCGGGAGGAGGGAGAGATCGGGGGCCCAGTACTTC. Encoded protein: CASSSSGTSGRRERSGAQYF.